The 10 T cell receptor delta chains listed next were all sequenced from one sample in a study of gamma-delta chains in newborns, infants, children. TCRdb reanalysed the reads with CATT. The sample yields 1,500 to 2,000 delta-chain clones, 35% to 45% seen once. Sequencing was performed on blood. Every receptor here comes from a child who had a fever.

The V gene is TRDV2, the J gene TRDJ1; 12 bases match TRDD3. The trim removed 1 base at V and 1 base at J, leaving 18 bases unmatched. The germline V gene encodes CDR1 GEAIGNYY and CDR2 EKD. The CDR3 is 21 residues long. CDR3 sequence (DNA): TGTGCCTGTGACACTGTTTCTGGGGGATACGCGGGACCCGGGCTCACCGATAAACTCATCTTT. It translates to CACDTVSGGYAGPGLTDKLIF.

The DNA of the CDR3 is TGTGCCTGTGGTCCCTTACTGGGGGATACAGGCTCCTGGGACACCCGACAGATGTTTTTC. Residues: CACGPLLGDTGSWDTRQMFF. The chain links TRDV2 to TRDJ3; 12 bases match TRDD3. The CDR3 loop spans 20 amino acids. Germline CDR1 and CDR2: GEAIGNYY and EKD. Trimming took 5 bases from V and 0 from J; bases not matched to a gene: 10.

This clone came up a few times. The V gene is TRDV2, the J gene TRDJ1; TRDD3 agrees at 7 bases. This CDR3 comprises 18 residues. Germline V gives CDR1 GEAIGNYY, CDR2 EKD. The J segment lost 2 bases and the V segment lost 3 bases, leaving 17 bases of the junction unmatched. This chain's CDR3 is CACDVLGTRPGGTDKLIF. CDR3 DNA: TGTGCCTGTGACGTACTGGGGACCCGACCCGGAGGTACCGATAAACTCATCTTT.

Comments on this clone: Sequence at one end of the junction differs from germline and may be a read error. Distinct nucleotide sequences in the sample also encode this CDR3. This rearrangement joins TRDV2 to TRDJ1, with D perhaps TRDD3 (6 bases). Germline lookup yields CDR1 GEAIGNYY and CDR2 EKD. This CDR3 has 19 residues. CDR3 loop: CACDHVLRAGVRNTDKLIF. CDR3 nucleotide sequence: TGCGCCTGTGACCACGTTCTGAGAGCTGGGGTGCGGAACACCGATAAACTCATCTTT.

The rearrangement uses TRDV2 and TRDJ3; 9 bases are shared with TRDD3. The CDR3 contains 18 residues. The V segment lost 4 bases and the J segment 0 bases; nucleotides outside the gene matches: 6. Germline V gives CDR1 GEAIGNYY, CDR2 EKD. As DNA, the CDR3 is TGTGCCTGTGATACTGGGGGACCTAGCTCCTGGGACACCCGACAGATGTTTTTC. It specifies CACDTGGPSSWDTRQMFF.

The gene calls are TRDV1 and TRDJ1; TRDD3 matches 10 bases. J lost 0 bases, V lost 0 bases, and 7 bases had no gene match. The CDR3 length is 18 residues. The germline V gene encodes CDR1 TSWWSYY and CDR2 QGS. Written as DNA, the CDR3 is TGTGCTCTTGGGGAACTTTGGTGGGGGATACCTTACACCGATAAACTCATCTTT. Amino acids: CALGELWWGIPYTDKLIF.

Points on this clone: Other DNA sequences from this sample encode an identical CDR3 as well. V gene TRDV2 combines with J gene TRDJ3; 7 positions match TRDD3. The CDR3 extends over 18 amino acids. CDR1 is GEAIGNYY, CDR2 EKD, per germline. Trimming at V came to 3 bases and at J to 0 bases, leaving 7 bases not matched to a gene. The CDR3 nucleotides read TGTGCCTGTGACGGTACTGGGGTACGCTCCTGGGACACCCGACAGATGTTTTTC. It specifies CACDGTGVRSWDTRQMFF.

The rearrangement joins TRDV2 to TRDJ2, with D perhaps given as TRDD2 or TRDD3 (6 bases each). The V gene's germline CDR1 is GEAIGNYY and CDR2 EKD. The CDR3 contains 19 residues. V was pared by 3 bases and J by 0 bases, with 22 bases between. This CDR3 reads CACDPLPGGPHALTAQLFF. The CDR3 DNA follows: TGTGCCTGTGACCCCCTTCCGGGGGGACCTCATGCTTTGACAGCACAACTCTTCTTT.

V gene TRDV2 combines with J gene TRDJ1; TRDD3 matches 12 bases. This CDR3 contains 23 residues. V shed 3 bases and J 0 bases; nucleotides not matched to a gene: 25. Germline CDR1 reads GEAIGNYY; CDR2 reads EKD. The CDR3 region is CACDPLSSLLGSGGYVYTDKLIF. The CDR3 DNA reads TGTGCCTGTGACCCTCTTTCATCCCTGCTTGGCTCTGGGGGATACGTCTACACCGATAAACTCATCTTT.

The V and J genes are TRDV2 and TRDJ1; 11 bases align to TRDD3. The CDR3 has 19 residues. The germline CDR1 and CDR2 sequences are GEAIGNYY and EKD. V dropped 0 bases and J dropped 3; count of bases not matched to a gene: 14. The CDR3 sequence is CACDTLGDTGGEYADKLIF. Here the CDR3 DNA reads TGTGCCTGTGACACCTTGGGGGATACGGGTGGGGAGTACGCCGATAAACTCATCTTT.